Listed below are T cell receptor beta chains from one sample, sequenced in a study of spatial heterogeneity in lung cancer. TCRdb used MiXCR to reprocess the 5' RACE reads, holding one entry per CDR3 protein. The table has approximately 7,000 distinct CDR3 sequences, about 11% seen once. Sample: lung tumor tissue, taken at surgery. The receptors derive from a male donor with early-stage non-small cell lung cancer. CDR3s include the opening cysteine and the closing phenylalanine or tryptophan. Each record gives: V gene, J gene, CDR3 protein.

TRBV20-1,TRBJ2-3,CSAGTSGTDTQYF
TRBV4-1,TRBJ2-5,CASSQNEGGTQYF
TRBV12-3/TRBV12-4,TRBJ2-4,CASSLEESSLAKNIQYF
TRBV11-2,TRBJ2-3,CASRDKTSGSLFDTQYF
TRBV4-1,TRBJ2-1,CASSQIGLAGSYNEQFF
TRBV7-9,TRBJ1-1,CASSFGGQGRRTEAFF
TRBV6-5,TRBJ2-1,CASSYGGLGEQFF
TRBV24-1,TRBJ2-3,CATSDPSGPTDTQYF
TRBV2,TRBJ2-7,CASSFSGEQYF
TRBV20-1,TRBJ2-7,CSVRSGIGGGNEQYF
TRBV28,TRBJ2-1,CASSFSHSGSHQREQFF
TRBV25-1,TRBJ2-3,CASRREVGTDTQYF
TRBV9,TRBJ1-3,CASSTAQAYSGNTIYF
TRBV6-5,TRBJ2-7,CASSGQGLFYEQYF
TRBV27,TRBJ2-7,CASSFSGRAEQYF
TRBV29-1,TRBJ2-3,CSVVWGRATDTQYF
TRBV6-5,TRBJ2-3,CASRPPLGRHTDTQYF
TRBV7-9,TRBJ1-2,CASSHPAGFNYGYTF
TRBV6-5,TRBJ1-2,CASSYSGNYGYTF
TRBV10-3,TRBJ2-1,CAISESGREQFF
TRBV19,TRBJ1-5,CASSVRGQGRSQPQHF
TRBV28,TRBJ1-1,CASRRIEGYTEAFF
TRBV7-3,TRBJ2-5,CASGLAGGETQYF
TRBV19,TRBJ1-2,CASSGGDHGYTF
TRBV20-1,TRBJ2-5,CSATWGGQETQYF
TRBV7-3,TRBJ1-2,CASSPTLRGEGYTF
TRBV11-1,TRBJ2-1,CASGYNEQFF
TRBV28,TRBJ1-1,CASSLGSTRRSAFF
TRBV29-1,TRBJ2-1,CSVEEGGSNEQFF
TRBV5-4,TRBJ2-5,CASSIRDTQETQYF
TRBV20-1,TRBJ2-7,CSATTGLYPFEQYF
TRBV20-1,TRBJ2-7,CSDLALAGDEQYF
TRBV7-2,TRBJ1-3,CASSVHPRGLPGNTIYF
TRBV6-2/TRBV6-3,TRBJ2-5,CASSYSAGQASQYF
TRBV28,TRBJ2-3,CASREGLEVSTDTQYF
TRBV29-1,TRBJ2-3,CSVEDTGFGTDTQYF
TRBV2,TRBJ2-1,CASTEERGMRQFF
TRBV15,TRBJ1-5,CATSRLRLGIHYSNQPQHF
TRBV21-1,TRBJ2-7,CASSKQADPTPNEQYF
TRBV7-2,TRBJ2-3,CASSFLSPSGSRTDTQYF
TRBV6-5,TRBJ2-6,CASRLTGPLNPNSGANVLTF
TRBV10-2,TRBJ2-3,CASSEATGSWGADTQYF
TRBV7-2,TRBJ2-4,CASSTRTSGRDIQYF
TRBV3-1,TRBJ2-7,CASSHWSGRDPDEQYF
TRBV5-1,TRBJ1-1,CASSIPSGTPHTEAFF
TRBV18,TRBJ2-5,CASSPPSGGETQYF
TRBV28,TRBJ1-5,CASSLKGYNQPQHF
TRBV6-2/TRBV6-3,TRBJ1-5,CASTPQGHNQPQHF
TRBV10-3,TRBJ1-1,CAIRAGTVPPEAFF
TRBV4-1,TRBJ2-7,CASSQPGQSSYEQYF
TRBV10-3,TRBJ2-7,CAISESGTKSYEQYF
TRBV11-2,TRBJ2-3,CASSLIRRLTDTQYF
TRBV10-3,TRBJ2-7,CAISPLTATYEQYF
TRBV12-3/TRBV12-4,TRBJ1-1,CASIVQAGTEAFF
TRBV5-5,TRBJ2-3,CASSSYREEDTQYF
TRBV20-1,TRBJ2-3,CSASRASTDTQYF
TRBV27,TRBJ2-6,CASSQLTGANVLTF